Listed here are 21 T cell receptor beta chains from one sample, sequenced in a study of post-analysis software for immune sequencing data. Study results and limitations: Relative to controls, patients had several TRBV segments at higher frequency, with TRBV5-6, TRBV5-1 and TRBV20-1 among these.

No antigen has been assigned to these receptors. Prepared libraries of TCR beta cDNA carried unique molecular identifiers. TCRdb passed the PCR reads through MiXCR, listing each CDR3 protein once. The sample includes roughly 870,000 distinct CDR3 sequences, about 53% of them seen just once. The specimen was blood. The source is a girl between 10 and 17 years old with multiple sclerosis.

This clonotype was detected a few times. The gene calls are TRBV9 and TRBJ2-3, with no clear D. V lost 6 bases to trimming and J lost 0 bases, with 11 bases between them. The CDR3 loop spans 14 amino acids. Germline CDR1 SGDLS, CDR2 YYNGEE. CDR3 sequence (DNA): TGTGCCAGCACCCCATTATCTAGCACAGATACGCAGTATTTT. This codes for CASTPLSSTDTQYF.

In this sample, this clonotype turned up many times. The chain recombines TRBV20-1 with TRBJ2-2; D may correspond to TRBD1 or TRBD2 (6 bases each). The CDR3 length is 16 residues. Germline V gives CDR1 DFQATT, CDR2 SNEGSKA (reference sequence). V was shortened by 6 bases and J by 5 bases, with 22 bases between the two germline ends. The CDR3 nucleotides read TGCAGTGCAAGGGGGGTGGTTGGAGCCGAGACCGGGGAGCTGTTTTTT. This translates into CSARGVVGAETGELFF.

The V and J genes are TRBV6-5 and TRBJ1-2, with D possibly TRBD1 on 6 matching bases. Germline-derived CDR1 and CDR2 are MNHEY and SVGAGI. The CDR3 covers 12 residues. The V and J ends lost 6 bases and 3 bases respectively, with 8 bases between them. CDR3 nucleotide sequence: TGTGCCAGCAGAAGGGGGGACTATGGCTACACCTTC. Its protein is CASRRGDYGYTF.

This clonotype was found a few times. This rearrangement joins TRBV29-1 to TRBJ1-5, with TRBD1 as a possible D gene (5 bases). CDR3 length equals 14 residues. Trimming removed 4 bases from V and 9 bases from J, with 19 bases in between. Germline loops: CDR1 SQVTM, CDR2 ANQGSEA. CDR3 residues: CSVAGQGPGWPQHF. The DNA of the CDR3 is TGCAGCGTTGCGGGCCAGGGACCGGGATGGCCCCAGCATTTT.

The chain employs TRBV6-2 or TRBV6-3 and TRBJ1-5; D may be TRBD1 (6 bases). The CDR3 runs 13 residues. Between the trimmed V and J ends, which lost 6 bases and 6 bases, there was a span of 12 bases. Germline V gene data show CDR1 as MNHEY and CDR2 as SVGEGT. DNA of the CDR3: TGTGCCAGCAGCTTACAGGGTGCTCAGCCCCAGCATTTT. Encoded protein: CASSLQGAQPQHF.

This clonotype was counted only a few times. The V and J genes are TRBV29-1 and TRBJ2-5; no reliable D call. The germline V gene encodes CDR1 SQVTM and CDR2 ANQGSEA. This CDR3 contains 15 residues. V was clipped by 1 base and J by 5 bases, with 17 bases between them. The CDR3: CSVEGLFGIGETQYF. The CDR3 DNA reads TGCAGCGTTGAAGGCCTTTTTGGGATCGGGGAGACCCAGTACTTC.

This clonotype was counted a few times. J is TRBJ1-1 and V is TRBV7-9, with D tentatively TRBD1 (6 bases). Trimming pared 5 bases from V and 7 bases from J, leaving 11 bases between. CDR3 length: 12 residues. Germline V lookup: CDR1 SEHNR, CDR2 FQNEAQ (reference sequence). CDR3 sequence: CASSILTGEAFF. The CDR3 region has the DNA TGTGCCAGCAGCATTCTGACAGGTGAAGCTTTCTTT.

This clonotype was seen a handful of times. The CDR3 sequence: CSVAGGRRYEQYF. CDR3 coding DNA: TGCAGCGTTGCGGGCGGGAGACGCTACGAGCAGTACTTC. V gene TRBV29-1 combines with J gene TRBJ2-7; 7 bases are a match to TRBD2. This CDR3 comprises 13 residues. Trimming cost V 4 bases and J 3 bases; bases outside gene matches: 6. Germline V gives CDR1 SQVTM, CDR2 ANQGSEA.

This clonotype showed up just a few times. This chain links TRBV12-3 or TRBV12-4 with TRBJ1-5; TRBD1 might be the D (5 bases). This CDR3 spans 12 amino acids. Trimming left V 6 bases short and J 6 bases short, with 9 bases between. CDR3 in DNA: TGTGCCAGCAGGGCAGGGTCTCAGCCCCAGCATTTT. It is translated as CASRAGSQPQHF.

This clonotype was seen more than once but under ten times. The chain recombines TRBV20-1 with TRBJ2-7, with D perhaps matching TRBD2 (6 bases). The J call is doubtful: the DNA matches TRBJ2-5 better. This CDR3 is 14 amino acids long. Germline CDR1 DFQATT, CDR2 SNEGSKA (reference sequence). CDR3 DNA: TGCAGTGCTAGACCGCAGCGGGCACAAGAGACCCAGTACTTC. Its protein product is CSARPQRAQETQYF.

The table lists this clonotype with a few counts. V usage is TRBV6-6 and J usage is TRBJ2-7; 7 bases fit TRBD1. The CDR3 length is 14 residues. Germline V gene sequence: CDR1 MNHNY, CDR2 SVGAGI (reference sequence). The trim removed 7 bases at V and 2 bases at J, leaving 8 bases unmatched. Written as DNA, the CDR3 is TGTGCCAGCACCCCCGGGACAGTGGCCTACGAGCAGTACTTC. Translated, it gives CASTPGTVAYEQYF.

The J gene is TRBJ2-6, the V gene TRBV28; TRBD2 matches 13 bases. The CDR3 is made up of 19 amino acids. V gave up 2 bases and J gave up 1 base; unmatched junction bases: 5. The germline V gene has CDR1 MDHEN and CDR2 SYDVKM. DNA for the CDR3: TGTGCCAGCAGTTTACCAGGGGGACTAGCGGGATCTGGGGCCAACGTCCTGACTTTC. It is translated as CASSLPGGLAGSGANVLTF.

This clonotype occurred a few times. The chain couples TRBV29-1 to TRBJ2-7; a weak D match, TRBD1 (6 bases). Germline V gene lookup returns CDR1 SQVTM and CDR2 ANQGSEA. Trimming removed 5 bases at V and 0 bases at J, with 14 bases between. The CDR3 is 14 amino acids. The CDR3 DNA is TGCAGCGTTAGTCGACAGGCCAGCTCCTACGAGCAGTACTTC. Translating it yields CSVSRQASSYEQYF.

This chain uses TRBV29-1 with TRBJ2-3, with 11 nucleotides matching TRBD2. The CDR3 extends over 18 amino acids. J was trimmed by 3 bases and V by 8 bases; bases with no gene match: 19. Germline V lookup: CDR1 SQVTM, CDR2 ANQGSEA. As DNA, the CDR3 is TGCAGCCTAGAGGGATTAGCGGGGGGGCCGACAGTAACAGATACGCAGTATTTT. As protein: CSLEGLAGGPTVTDTQYF.

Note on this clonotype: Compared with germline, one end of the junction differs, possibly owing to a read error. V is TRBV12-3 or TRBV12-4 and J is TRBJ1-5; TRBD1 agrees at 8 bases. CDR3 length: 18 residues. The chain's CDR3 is CASSHLAGGSGSNQLQHF. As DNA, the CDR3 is TGTGCCAGCAGTCATTTGGCAGGGGGCTCGGGTAGCAATCAGCTCCAGCATTTT.

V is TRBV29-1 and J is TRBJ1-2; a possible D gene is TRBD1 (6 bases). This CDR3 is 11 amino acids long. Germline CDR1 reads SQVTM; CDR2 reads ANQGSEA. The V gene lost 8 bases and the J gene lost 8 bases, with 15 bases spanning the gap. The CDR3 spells CSSRGDHGYTF. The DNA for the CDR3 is TGCAGCTCCAGGGGAGATCACGGCTACACCTTC.

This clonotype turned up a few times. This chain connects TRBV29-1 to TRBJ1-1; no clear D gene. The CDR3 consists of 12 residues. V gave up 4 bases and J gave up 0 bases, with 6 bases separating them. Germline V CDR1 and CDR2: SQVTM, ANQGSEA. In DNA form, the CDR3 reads TGCAGCGTTGTGTATATGAACACTGAAGCTTTCTTT. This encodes CSVVYMNTEAFF.

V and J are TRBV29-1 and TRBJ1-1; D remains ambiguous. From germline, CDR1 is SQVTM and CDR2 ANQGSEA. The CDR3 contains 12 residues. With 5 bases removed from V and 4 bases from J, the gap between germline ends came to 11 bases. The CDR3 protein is CSVTPFGTEAFF. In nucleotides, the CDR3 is TGCAGCGTTACACCCTTTGGCACTGAAGCTTTCTTT. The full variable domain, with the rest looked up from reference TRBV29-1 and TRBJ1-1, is SAVISQKPSRDICQRGTSLTIQCQVDSQVTMMFWYRQQPGQSLTLIATANQGSEATYESGFVIDKFPISRPNLTFSTLTVSNMSPEDSSIYLCSVTPFGTEAFFGQGTRLTVV.

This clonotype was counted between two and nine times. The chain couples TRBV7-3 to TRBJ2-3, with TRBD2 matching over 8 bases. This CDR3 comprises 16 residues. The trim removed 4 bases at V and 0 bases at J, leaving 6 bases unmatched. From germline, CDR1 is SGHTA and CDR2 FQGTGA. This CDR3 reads CASSSLAGTSTDTQYF. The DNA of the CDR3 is TGTGCCAGCAGCTCCTTAGCGGGGACCAGCACAGATACGCAGTATTTT.

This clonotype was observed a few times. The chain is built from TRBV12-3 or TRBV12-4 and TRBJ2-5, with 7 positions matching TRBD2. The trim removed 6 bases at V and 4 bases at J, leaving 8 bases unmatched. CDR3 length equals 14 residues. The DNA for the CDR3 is TGTGCCAGCAGCCCCCCGGGCGGGAGAGAGACCCAGTACTTC. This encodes CASSPPGGRETQYF.

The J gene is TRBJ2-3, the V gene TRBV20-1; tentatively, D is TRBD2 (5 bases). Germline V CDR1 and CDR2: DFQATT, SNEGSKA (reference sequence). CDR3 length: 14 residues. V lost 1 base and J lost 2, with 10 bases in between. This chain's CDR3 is CSARVRETTDTQYF. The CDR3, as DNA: TGCAGTGCTAGAGTTCGGGAAACCACAGATACGCAGTATTTT.